This T cell receptor beta chain appears in the sequencing data of a study of T and B cells in COVID-19 patients (dated by TCRdb to the early 2020s). Turning to the overall study: Using TRB and IGH repertoire sequencing of peripheral blood, the study characterized adaptive immunity in COVID-19 patients who had active infection or had recovered. A recovered cohort included about 18 patients who provided roughly 22 samples, and most of these patients had mild to moderate COVID-19 treated on an outpatient basis. A median age of around 35 years was recorded in the recovered cohort versus 55 to 70 years in the active-infection cohort. In the active-infection cohort, about 60% of the 20 patients were critically ill and required mechanical ventilation or ECMO. In the active-infection cohort, about 90% of the roughly 20 patients had comorbidities linked to unfavorable COVID-19 outcome. The TCR and BCR sequence repository comprised more than 30 patients and approximately 72 time points, with over 7 million TCR sequences analysed. Two patients belonged to both the recovered and active cohorts because samples were available from active disease and after recovery. An age-matched reference group of roughly 39 healthy donors negative for COVID-19 antibodies was used as the comparison for repertoire analyses. Up to roughly 10 follow-up blood samples were collected per patient, with some samples spanning different disease stages in the same individual. Study-wide findings and limitations: The cohort was considered too small for HLA contributions to COVID-19 susceptibility or severity to be assessed. In patients with COVID-19, the usage of TRBV/TRBJ genes was reported to be strongly skewed. Blood samples from mildly ill patients during symptoms and early samples from severe cases were scarce. Prospective validation of the reported TCR clusters was stated to be required before clinical use. Specific T cell subsets (CD4+/Treg/CD8+) and sorted SARS-CoV-2-responsive or tetramer+ T cells had not yet been sequenced, with those experiments still ongoing. A total of 2,000 to 3,000 exclusive TCR clusters, including 30 to 40 low-pGen clusters, were found in the recovered cohort. TRB repertoires were found to be highly clonal in active COVID-19, whereas diversity and richness at recovery were found to rise above healthy donor levels.

Note on this clonotype: Its antigen has not been determined. No much larger clone is present one base from it, and per-base qualities are unavailable.

The CDR3 covers 17 residues, taking in both the cysteine and the phenylalanine. The kept DNA is CDR3 alone, 51 bases in frame from the first base. Trimming costs V 0 bases and J 4 bases, and their ends lie 13 bases apart. Reading the germline V gene gives CDR1 MGHRA and CDR2 YSYEKL. Genomic DNA extracted from blood, in amounts of roughly 250-500 ng, served as the starting material for amplifying TRB repertoires. The sequencer was an Illumina MiSeq. Multiplex PCR with BIOMED2 TRB-A/B primer pools was used to amplify the TRB rearrangements. Two consecutive PCRs added Illumina-compatible adapters and 7-nucleotide sample barcodes to the amplicons. Phusion HS II polymerase was used for all library PCRs. Amplicons were gel-purified with the NucleoSpin Gel and PCR Clean-up kit, quantified on Qubit, and pooled at around 3.7 nM. Amplicon pool quality was checked on an Agilent 2100 Bioanalyzer before Illumina next-generation sequencing. The paper's processing steps were these. Annotation of TRB rearrangements was performed with MiXCR 3.0.8 using the default MiXCR reference library. Non-productive reads and sequences with fewer than 2 reads were removed, and each unique CDR3 nucleotide sequence was counted as one clone. R 3.5.1 was used to calculate clonality, diversity, richness and V-J gene usage. GLIPH2 was used to cluster TCRs by CDR3 similarity, and OLGA was used to calculate generation probabilities. GLIPH2 clusters were kept only when the clusters contained at least four unique TCR clonotypes present in at least three individuals. TCRdb trimmed public reads at Q25 via fastp, called clones via MiXCR and kept in-frame beta chains. For every CDR3 protein sequence, its rows merge into one entry that carries the most common genes and DNA. TCRdb, not the authors, supplied the V and J calls. Within this sample are 6,400 or so distinct CDR3 sequences, with 20% to 30% of them counted one time only. Around 10% of the sample goes to the ten largest clones.

The chain is encoded by TRBV4-1 joined to TRBJ2-6; the D call is tentative, TRBD1 or TRBD2, as each matches 5 bases. The sequenced material came from blood. The receptor comes from a human donor with active COVID-19. The CDR3 is CASSQDGAGTGANVLTF. At the DNA level, the sequence is TGCGCCAGCAGCCAAGATGGGGCCGGGACCGGGGCCAACGTCCTGACTTTC.